This T cell receptor beta chain was captured in a study of blood T cells in healthy people across ages. Study results and caveats: TCR beta diversity was tightly associated with the proportion of naive T cells. Naive CD4+ cells and diversity were both higher in long-lived donors than in aged donors.

CDR3 length equals 16 residues. Losses at the gene ends were 2 bases for V and 5 bases for J; bases not matched to a gene: 2. Germline V gene data show CDR1 as MNHNY and CDR2 as SVGAGI (reference sequence). This clonotype was found a few times. The antigen is not known. A second PCR of roughly 6 to 12 cycles used a sample-barcoded 5' primer and a J-beta primer mix. The template-switch adaptor, which had 12 random nucleotides, put a tag on each cDNA molecule. Using its own MiXCR run on the 5' RACE reads, TCRdb lists one record per CDR3 protein. The sample lists about 720,000 distinct CDR3 sequences, approximately 21% occurring once.

This sequence joins TRBV6-6 and TRBJ2-1; 14 bases match TRBD2. The clonotype originates from a man aged 70 or older in good health. The sample taken for sequencing was blood. The CDR3, as DNA: TGTGCCAGCAGTTACCGGACTAGCGGGGGGAACAATGAGCAGTTCTTC. Translation gives CASSYRTSGGNNEQFF.